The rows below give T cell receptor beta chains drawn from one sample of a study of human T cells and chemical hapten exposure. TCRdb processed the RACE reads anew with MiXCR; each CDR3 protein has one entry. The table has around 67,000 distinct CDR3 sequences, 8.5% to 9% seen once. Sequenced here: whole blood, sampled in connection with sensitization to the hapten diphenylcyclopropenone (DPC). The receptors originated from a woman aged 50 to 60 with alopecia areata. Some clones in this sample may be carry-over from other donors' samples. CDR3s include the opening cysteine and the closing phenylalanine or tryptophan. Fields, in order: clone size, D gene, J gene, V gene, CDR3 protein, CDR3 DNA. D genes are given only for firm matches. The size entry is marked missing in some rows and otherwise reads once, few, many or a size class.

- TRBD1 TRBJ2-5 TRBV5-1 CASSGRGGSETQYF TGCGCCAGCAGCGGTAGAGGGGGCTCGGAGACCCAGTACTTC
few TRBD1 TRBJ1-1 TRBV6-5 CASSPGFSGDRNTEAFF TGTGCCAGCAGTCCGGGATTTTCAGGGGACAGGAACACTGAAGCTTTCTTT
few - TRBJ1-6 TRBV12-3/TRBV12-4 CASSLILGGSSYNSPLHF TGTGCCAGCAGTTTAATTCTGGGGGGTAGCTCCTATAATTCACCCCTCCACTTT
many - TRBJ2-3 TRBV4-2 CASSQEHTQYF TGTGCCAGCAGCCAAGAACATACGCAGTATTTT
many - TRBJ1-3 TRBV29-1 CSVGAGAGNTIYF TGCAGCGTTGGGGCAGGGGCTGGAAACACCATATATTTT
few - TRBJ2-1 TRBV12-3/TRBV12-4 CASSLGVANPFF TGTGCCAGCAGTTTAGGCGTAGCGAATCCGTTCTTC
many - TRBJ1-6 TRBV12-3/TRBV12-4 CASSLAPGSGALDNSPLHF TGTGCCAGCAGTTTAGCCCCGGGATCAGGGGCATTGGATAATTCACCCCTCCACTTT
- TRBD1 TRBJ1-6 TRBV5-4 CASSGGQGGNSPLHF TGTGCCAGCAGCGGTGGACAGGGGGGTAATTCACCCCTCCACTTT
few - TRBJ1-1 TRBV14 CASSPQTGRGTEAFF TGTGCCAGCAGCCCCCAGACAGGAAGGGGAACTGAAGCTTTCTTT
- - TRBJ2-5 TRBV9 CASSVGGPQETQYF TGTGCCAGCAGCGTAGGAGGCCCTCAAGAGACCCAGTACTTC
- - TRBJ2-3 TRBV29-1 CSVEVRLADTQYF TGCAGCGTTGAAGTTAGACTTGCAGATACGCAGTATTTT
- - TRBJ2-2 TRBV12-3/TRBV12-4 CASSFYRTNTGELFF TGTGCCAGCAGTTTCTACAGGACGAACACCGGGGAGCTGTTTTTT
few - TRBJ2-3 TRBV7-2 CASSLGGDAITDTQYF TGTGCCAGCAGCTTAGGAGGGGATGCAATCACAGATACGCAGTATTTT
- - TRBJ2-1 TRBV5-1 CASSLASPSSYNEQFF TGCGCCAGCAGCTTAGCCTCCCCTAGCTCCTACAATGAGCAGTTCTTC
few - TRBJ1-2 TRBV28 CASSRGGLGGYTF TGTGCCAGCAGTCGTGGGGGCTTGGGTGGCTACACCTTC
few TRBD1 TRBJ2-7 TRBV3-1 CASSIRGQVSLHEQYF TGTGCCAGCAGCATCAGGGGGCAAGTCTCCCTCCACGAGCAGTACTTC
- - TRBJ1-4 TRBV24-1 CATSVGRLF TGTGCCACCAGTGTTGGCAGACTTTTT
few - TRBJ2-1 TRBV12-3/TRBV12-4 CASSFGGGNEQFF TGTGCCAGCAGTTTCGGAGGGGGCAATGAGCAGTTCTTC
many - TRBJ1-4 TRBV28 CASSPGGDGEKLFF TGTGCCAGCAGTCCCGGGGGTGACGGTGAAAAACTGTTTTTT
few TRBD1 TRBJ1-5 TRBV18 CASSPYGGGDQPQHF TGTGCCAGCTCACCTTATGGAGGGGGCGATCAGCCCCAGCATTTT
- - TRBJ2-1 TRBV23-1 CASSHWGGARPSYNEQFF TGCGCCAGCAGTCATTGGGGGGGGGCCCGCCCCTCCTACAATGAGCAGTTCTTC
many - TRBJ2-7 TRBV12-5 CASGRDEVEQYF TGTGCTAGTGGTCGAGATGAGGTCGAGCAGTACTTC
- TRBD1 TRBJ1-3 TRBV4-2 CASSPLAGGAGNTIYF TGTGCCAGCAGCCCTTTGGCAGGGGGTGCTGGAAACACCATATATTTT
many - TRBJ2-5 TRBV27 CASSYSRGHETQYF TGTGCCAGCAGTTACTCCAGGGGCCACGAGACCCAGTACTTC
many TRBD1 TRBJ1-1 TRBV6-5 CASSPYRGLGGNTEAFF TGTGCCAGCAGTCCCTACAGGGGGCTCGGGGGAAACACTGAAGCTTTCTTT
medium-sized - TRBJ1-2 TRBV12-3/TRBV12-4 CASSLQGGYTF TGTGCCAGCAGTTTACAGGGTGGCTACACCTTC
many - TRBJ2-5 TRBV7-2 CASSLGWETQYF TGTGCCAGCAGCTTGGGGTGGGAGACCCAGTACTTC
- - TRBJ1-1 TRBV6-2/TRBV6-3 CAGTQGPEAFF TGTGCCGGCACCCAGGGCCCTGAAGCTTTCTTT
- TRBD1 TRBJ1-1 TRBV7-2 CASSYLQGADEAFF TGTGCCAGCAGCTATTTACAGGGGGCGGATGAAGCTTTCTTT
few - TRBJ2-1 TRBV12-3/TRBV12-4 CASSTANHNEQFF TGTGCCAGCAGTACCGCCAACCACAATGAGCAGTTCTTC
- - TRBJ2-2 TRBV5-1 CASSPLRMQNTGELFF TGCGCCAGCAGCCCTCTCAGGATGCAGAACACCGGGGAGCTGTTTTTT
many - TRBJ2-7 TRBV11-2 CASSLGGQEYEQYF TGTGCCAGCAGCTTAGGGGGGCAGGAGTACGAGCAGTACTTC